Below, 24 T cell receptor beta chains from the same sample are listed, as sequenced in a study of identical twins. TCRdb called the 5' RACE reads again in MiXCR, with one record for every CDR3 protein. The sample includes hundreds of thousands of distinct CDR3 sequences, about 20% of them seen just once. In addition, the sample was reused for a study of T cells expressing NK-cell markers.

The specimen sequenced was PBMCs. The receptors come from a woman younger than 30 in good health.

The CDR3 region is CASSLAASGVDEQFF. CDR3 in DNA: TGCGCCAGCAGCTTGGCGGCTAGCGGGGTGGATGAGCAGTTCTTC. The chain combines TRBV5-1 with TRBJ2-1, with TRBD2 matching 9 bases. The CDR3 contains 15 residues. Unmatched junction bases numbered 6, after V lost 0 bases and J lost 8 bases. Germline V gene lookup returns CDR1 SGHRS and CDR2 YFSETQ.

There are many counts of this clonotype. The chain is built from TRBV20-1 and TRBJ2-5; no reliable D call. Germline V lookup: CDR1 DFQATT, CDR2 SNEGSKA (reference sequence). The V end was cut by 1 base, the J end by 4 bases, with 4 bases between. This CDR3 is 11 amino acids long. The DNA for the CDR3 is TGCAGTGCTAGAGTTCGAGAGACCCAGTACTTC. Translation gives CSARVRETQYF.

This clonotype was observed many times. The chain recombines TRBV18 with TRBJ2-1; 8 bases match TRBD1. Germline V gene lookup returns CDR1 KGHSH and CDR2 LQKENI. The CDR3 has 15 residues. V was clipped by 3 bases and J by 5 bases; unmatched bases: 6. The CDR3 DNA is TGTGCCAGCTCACCTTGGACAGGGAGAGACAATGAGCAGTTCTTC. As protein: CASSPWTGRDNEQFF.

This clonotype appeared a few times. CDR3 nucleotides: TGTGCCAGCAGTTACTCGAAGGACGGTCCCTACGAGCAGTACTTC. Translating it yields CASSYSKDGPYEQYF. The chain recombines TRBV6-5 with TRBJ2-7; D gene uncertain. V dropped 0 bases and J dropped 2 bases, with 11 bases sitting between them. Germline V gene data show CDR1 as MNHEY and CDR2 as SVGAGI. This CDR3 comprises 15 residues.

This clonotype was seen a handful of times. CDR3 residues: CASSPRTGDTGELFF. For the CDR3, the DNA is TGTGCCAGCAGCCCCCGGACAGGGGACACCGGGGAGCTGTTTTTT. This chain uses TRBV11-2 with TRBJ2-2; 9 bases align to TRBD1. Germline V gene sequence: CDR1 SGHAT, CDR2 FQNNGV. Trimming at V came to 5 bases and at J to 3 bases, leaving 4 bases not matched to a gene. CDR3 length: 15 amino acids. Looking up the rest from reference TRBV11-2 and TRBJ2-2 gives the full variable domain: EAGVAQSPRYKIIEKRQSVAFWCNPISGHATLYWYQQILGQGPKLLIQFQNNGVVDDSQLPKDRFSAERLKGVDSTLKIQPAKLEDSAVYLCASSPRTGDTGELFFGEGSRLTVL.

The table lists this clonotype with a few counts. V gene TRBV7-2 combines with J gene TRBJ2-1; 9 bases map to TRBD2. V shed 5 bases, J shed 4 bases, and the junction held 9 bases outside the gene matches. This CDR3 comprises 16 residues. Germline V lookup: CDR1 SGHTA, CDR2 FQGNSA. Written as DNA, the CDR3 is TGTGCCAGCAGCCTTCAGAGCGGGAGGTGGTACAATGAGCAGTTCTTC. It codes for CASSLQSGRWYNEQFF.

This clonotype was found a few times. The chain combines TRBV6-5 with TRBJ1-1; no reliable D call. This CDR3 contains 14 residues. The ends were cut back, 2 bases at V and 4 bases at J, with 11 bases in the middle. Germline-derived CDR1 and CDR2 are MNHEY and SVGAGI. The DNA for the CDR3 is TGTGCCAGCAGTTACGCGAGGTGGGGCACTGAAGCTTTCTTT. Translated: CASSYARWGTEAFF.

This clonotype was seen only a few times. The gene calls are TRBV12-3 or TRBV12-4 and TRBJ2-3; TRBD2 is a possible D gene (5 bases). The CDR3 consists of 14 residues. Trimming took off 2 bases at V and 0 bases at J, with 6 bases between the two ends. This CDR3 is CASSLWRSTDTQYF. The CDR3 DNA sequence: TGTGCCAGCAGTTTATGGAGGAGCACAGATACGCAGTATTTT.

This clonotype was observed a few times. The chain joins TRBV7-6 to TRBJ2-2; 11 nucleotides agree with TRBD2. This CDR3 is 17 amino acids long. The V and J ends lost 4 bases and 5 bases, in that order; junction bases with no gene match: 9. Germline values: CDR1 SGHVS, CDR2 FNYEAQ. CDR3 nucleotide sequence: TGTGCCAGCAGCTCGTCGCTAGCGGGGGGACTTACCGGGGAGCTGTTTTTT. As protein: CASSSSLAGGLTGELFF.

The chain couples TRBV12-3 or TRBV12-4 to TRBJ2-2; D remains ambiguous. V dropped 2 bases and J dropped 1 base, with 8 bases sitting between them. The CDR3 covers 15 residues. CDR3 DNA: TGTGCCAGCAGTTTATCGGCCAGGAACACCGGGGAGCTGTTTTTT. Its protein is CASSLSARNTGELFF.

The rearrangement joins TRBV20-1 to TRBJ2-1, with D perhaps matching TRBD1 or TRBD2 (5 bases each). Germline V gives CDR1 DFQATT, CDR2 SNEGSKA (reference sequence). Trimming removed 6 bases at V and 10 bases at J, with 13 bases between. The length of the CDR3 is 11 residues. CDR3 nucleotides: TGCAGTGCCTCGGGACCGACGGAGCAGTTCTTC. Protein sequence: CSASGPTEQFF.

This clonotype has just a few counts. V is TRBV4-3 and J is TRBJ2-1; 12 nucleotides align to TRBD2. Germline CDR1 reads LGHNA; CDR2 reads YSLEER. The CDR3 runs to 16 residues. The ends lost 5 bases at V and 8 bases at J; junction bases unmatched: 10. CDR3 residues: CASSWAGTSGLDEQFF. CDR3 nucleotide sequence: TGCGCCAGCAGCTGGGCGGGGACTAGCGGGTTGGATGAGCAGTTCTTC.

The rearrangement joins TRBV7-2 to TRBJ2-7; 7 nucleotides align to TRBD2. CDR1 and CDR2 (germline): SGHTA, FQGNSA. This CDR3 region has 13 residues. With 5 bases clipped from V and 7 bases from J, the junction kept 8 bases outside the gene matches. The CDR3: CASSSKGREEQYF. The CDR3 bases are TGTGCCAGCAGCAGCAAAGGGCGGGAGGAGCAGTACTTC.

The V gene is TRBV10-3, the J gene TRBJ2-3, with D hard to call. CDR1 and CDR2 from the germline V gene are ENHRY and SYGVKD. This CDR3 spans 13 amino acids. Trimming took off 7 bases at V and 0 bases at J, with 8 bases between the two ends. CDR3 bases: TGTGCCATCATGGGATCTAGCACAGATACGCAGTATTTT. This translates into CAIMGSSTDTQYF.

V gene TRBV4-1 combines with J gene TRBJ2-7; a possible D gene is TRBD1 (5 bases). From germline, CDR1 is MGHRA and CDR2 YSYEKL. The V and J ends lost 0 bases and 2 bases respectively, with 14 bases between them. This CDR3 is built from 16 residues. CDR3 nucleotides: TGCGCCAGCAGCCAAGAAGATGTACAGACAGCCTACGAGCAGTACTTC. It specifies CASSQEDVQTAYEQYF.

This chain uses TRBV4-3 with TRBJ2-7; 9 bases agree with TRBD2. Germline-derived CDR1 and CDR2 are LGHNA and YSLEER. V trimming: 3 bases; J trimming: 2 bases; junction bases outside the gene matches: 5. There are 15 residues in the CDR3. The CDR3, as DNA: TGCGCCAGCAGCCAGAGGCTAGCGGGGACCTACGAGCAGTACTTC. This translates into CASSQRLAGTYEQYF.

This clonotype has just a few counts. CDR3 in amino acids: CASSLEGTSGGHNEQFF. The DNA for the CDR3 is TGCGCCAGCAGCCTAGAGGGGACCAGCGGGGGGCACAATGAGCAGTTCTTC. The V and J genes are TRBV4-3 and TRBJ2-1, with 9 bases matching TRBD2. Germline V CDR1 and CDR2: LGHNA, YSLEER. The CDR3 contains 17 residues. V was clipped by 4 bases and J by 5 bases; unmatched bases: 12.

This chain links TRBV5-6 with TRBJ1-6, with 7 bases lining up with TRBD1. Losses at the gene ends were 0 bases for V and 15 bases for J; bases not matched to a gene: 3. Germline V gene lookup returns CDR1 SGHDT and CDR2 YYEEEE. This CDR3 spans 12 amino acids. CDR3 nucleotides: TGTGCCAGCAGCTTGGGCCGGGACAGCCTCCACTTT. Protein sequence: CASSLGRDSLHF. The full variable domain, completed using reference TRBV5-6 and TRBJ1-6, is DAGVTQSPTHLIKTRGQQVTLRCSPKSGHDTVSWYQQALGQGPQFIFQYYEEEERQRGNFPDRFSGHQFPNYSSELNVNALLLGDSALYLCASSLGRDSLHFGNGTRLTVT.

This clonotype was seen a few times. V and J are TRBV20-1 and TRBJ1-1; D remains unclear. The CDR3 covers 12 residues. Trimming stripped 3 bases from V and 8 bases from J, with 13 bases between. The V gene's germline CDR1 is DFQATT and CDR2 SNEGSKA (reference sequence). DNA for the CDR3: TGCAGTGCTAGTGTCTCAGACGTCGAAGCTTTCTTT. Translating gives CSASVSDVEAFF.

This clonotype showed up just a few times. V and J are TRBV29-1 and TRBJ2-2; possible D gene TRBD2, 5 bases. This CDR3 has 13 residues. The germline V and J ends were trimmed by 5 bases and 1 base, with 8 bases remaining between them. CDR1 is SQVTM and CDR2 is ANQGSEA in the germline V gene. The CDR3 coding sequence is TGCAGCGTTCGGAGGCTGAACACCGGGGAGCTGTTTTTT. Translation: CSVRRLNTGELFF.

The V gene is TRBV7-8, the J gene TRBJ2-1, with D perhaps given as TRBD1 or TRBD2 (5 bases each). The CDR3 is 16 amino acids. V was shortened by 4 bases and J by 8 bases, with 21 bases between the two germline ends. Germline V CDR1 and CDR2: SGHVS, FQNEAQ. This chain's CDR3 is CASSSYSGTTTHEQFF. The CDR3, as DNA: TGTGCCAGCAGCTCCTATTCCGGGACGACGACACATGAGCAGTTCTTC.

CDR3 residues: CSAEDGTEAEAFF. Written as DNA, the CDR3 is TGCAGTGCCGAGGACGGGACAGAGGCTGAAGCTTTCTTT. The chain links TRBV20-1 to TRBJ1-1, with 7 positions matching TRBD1. This CDR3 contains 13 residues. The V gene end was trimmed by 6 bases and the J gene end by 6 bases; junction bases not matched to a gene: 10. Germline V gene sequence: CDR1 DFQATT, CDR2 SNEGSKA (reference sequence).

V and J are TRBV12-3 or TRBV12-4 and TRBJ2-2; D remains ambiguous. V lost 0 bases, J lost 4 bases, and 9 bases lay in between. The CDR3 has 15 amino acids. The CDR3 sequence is CASSLALRATGELFF. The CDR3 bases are TGTGCCAGCAGTTTAGCATTACGTGCCACCGGGGAGCTGTTTTTT.

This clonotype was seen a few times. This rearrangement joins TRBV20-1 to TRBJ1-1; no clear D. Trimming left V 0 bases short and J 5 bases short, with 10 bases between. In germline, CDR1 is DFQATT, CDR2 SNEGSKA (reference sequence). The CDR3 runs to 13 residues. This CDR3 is CSARDSAATEAFF. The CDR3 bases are TGCAGTGCTAGAGATAGTGCGGCGACTGAAGCTTTCTTT.